This T cell receptor beta chain was recorded in a study of blood T cell repertoires in COVID-19. Study in general: The United States, Italy and Spain were the sources of the acute and convalescent COVID-19 samples. PBMCs, B-cell-depleted T cells, or T cells provided the cDNA or gDNA that made up the material.

The CDR3 is 16 amino acids. V was pared by 1 base and J by 2 bases, with 15 bases between. Germline values: CDR1 MGHRA, CDR2 YSYEKL. Authors' methods: Using reference gene primer amplification, nucleated cell counts were estimated. Produced via immunoSEQ multiplex PCR; TCRdb's table is partial and in-frame only. Clone size and the V and J calls come from that table; the DNA yielded D and trimming. In the table there are 90,000 to 100,000 clones, about 80% of which are singletons. Sequenced: peripheral blood. The chain recombines TRBV4-1 with TRBJ2-7; possibly TRBD2 for D (7 bases). The TCR originated in a man aged 65 to 85 with acute or convalescent COVID-19. The CDR3 nucleotides are TGCGCCAGCAGCCAAGTCGGCTCGGGGGGCCCCTACGAGCAGTACTTC. Encoded protein: CASSQVGSGGPYEQYF.